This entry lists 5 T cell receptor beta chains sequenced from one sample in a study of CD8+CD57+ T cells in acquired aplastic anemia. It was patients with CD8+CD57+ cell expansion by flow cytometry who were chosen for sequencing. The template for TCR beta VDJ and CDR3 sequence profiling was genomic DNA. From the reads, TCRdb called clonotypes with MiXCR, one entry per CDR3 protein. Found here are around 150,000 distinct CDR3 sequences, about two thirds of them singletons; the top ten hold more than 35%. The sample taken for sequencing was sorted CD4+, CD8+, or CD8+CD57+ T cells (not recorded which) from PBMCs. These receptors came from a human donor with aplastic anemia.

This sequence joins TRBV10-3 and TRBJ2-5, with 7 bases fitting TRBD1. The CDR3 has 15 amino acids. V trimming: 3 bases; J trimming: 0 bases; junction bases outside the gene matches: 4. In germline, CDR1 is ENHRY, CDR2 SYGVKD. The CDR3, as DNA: TGTGCCATCAGTGATGGGACAGACAACCAAGAGACCCAGTACTTC. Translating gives CAISDGTDNQETQYF.

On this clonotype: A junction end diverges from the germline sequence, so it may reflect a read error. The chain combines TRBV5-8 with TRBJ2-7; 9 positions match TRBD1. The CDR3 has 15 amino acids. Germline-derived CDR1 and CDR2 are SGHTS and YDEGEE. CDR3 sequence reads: CASSLAGQGLYEQYF. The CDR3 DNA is TGCGCCAGCAGCTTGGCGGGACAGGGCCTATACGAGCAGTACTTC.

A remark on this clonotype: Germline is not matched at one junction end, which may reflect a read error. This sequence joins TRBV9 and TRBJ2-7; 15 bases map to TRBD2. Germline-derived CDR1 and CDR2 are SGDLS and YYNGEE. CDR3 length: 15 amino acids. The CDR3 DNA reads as TGTGCCAGCGGCGTAGGACTAGCGGGAGGGGCCGAGCAGTACTTC. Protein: CASGVGLAGGAEQYF.

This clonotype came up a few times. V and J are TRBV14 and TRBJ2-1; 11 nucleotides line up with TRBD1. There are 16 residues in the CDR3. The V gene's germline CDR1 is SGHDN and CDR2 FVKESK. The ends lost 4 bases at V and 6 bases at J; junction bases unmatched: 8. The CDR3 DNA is TGTGCCAGCAGCCCCCTATCCGGGACAGGGGGCAATGAGCAGTTCTTC. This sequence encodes CASSPLSGTGGNEQFF. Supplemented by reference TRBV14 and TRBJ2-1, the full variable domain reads EAGVTQFPSHSVIEKGQTVTLRCDPISGHDNLYWYRRVMGKEIKFLLHFVKESKQDESGMPNNRFLAERTGGTYSTLKVQPAELEDSGVYFCASSPLSGTGGNEQFFGPGTRLTVL.

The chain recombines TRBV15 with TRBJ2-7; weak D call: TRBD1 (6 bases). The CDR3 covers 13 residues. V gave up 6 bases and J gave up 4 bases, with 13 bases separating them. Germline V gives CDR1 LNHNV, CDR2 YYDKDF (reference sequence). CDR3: CATRKGVGYEQYF. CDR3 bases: TGTGCCACCAGGAAGGGGGTTGGGTACGAGCAGTACTTC.